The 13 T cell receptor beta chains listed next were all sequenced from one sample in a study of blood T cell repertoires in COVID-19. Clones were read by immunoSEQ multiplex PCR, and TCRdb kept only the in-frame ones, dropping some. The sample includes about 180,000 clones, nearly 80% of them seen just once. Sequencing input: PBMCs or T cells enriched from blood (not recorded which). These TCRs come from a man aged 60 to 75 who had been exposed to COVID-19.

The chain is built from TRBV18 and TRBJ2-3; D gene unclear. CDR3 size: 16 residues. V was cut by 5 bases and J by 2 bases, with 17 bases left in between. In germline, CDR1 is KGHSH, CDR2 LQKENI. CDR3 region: CASSSIPTEITDTQYF. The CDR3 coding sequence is TGTGCCAGCTCATCCATCCCCACAGAAATCACAGATACGCAGTATTTT.

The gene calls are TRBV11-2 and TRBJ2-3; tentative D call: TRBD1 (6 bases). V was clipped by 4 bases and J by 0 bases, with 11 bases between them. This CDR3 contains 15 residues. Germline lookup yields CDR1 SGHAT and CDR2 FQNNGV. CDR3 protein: CASSSNRVSTDTQYF. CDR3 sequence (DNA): TGTGCCAGCAGCTCTAACAGGGTTAGCACAGATACGCAGTATTTT.

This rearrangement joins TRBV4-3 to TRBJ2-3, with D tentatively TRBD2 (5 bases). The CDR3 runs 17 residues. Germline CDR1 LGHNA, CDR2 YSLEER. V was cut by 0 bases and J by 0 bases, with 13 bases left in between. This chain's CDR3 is CASSQDGGQPSTDTQYF. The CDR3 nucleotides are TGCGCCAGCAGCCAAGACGGCGGGCAACCTAGCACAGATACGCAGTATTTT.

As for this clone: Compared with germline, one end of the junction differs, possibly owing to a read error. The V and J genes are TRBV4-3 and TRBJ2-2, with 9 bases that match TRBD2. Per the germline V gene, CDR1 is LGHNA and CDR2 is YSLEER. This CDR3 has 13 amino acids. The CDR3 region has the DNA TGCGCCAGCAGCCAAGTGGCTAGCGGGAAGCTGTTTTTT. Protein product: CASSQVASGKLFF.

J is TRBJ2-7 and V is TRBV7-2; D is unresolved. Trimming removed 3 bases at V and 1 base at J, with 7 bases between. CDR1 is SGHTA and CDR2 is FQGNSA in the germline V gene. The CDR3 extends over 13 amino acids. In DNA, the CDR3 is TGTGCCAGCAGCTTTGCAGGTTCCTACGAGCAGTACTTC. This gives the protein CASSFAGSYEQYF.

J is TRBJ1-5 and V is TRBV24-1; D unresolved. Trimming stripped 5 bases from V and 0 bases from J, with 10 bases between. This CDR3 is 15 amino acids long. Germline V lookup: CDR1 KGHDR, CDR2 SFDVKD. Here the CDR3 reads CATSAPGDSNQPQHF. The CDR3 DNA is TGTGCCACCAGTGCTCCAGGCGATAGCAATCAGCCCCAGCATTTT.

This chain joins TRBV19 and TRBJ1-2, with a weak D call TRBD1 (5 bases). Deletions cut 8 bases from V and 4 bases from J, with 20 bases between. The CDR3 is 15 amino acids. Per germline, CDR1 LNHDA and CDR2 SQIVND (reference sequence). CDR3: CASYGGGLTIYGYTF. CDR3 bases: TGTGCCAGTTACGGGGGGGGTCTTACTATCTATGGCTACACCTTC.

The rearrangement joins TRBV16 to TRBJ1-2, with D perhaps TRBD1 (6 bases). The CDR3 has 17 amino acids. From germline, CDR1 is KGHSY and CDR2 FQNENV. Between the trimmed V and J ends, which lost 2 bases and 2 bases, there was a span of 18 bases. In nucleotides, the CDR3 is TGTGCCAGCAGCCAACCCCCCCCACGGGGGGCGAACTATGGCTACACCTTC. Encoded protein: CASSQPPPRGANYGYTF.

CDR3 coding DNA: TGTGCCAGCGACAACTACGAGCAGTACTTC. This codes for CASDNYEQYF. The gene calls are TRBV6-5 and TRBJ2-7; D is unresolved. Trimming shortened V by 8 bases and J by 3 bases, and 5 bases separated the two germline ends. Looked up from germline, CDR1 is MNHEY and CDR2 is SVGAGI. This CDR3 has 10 residues.

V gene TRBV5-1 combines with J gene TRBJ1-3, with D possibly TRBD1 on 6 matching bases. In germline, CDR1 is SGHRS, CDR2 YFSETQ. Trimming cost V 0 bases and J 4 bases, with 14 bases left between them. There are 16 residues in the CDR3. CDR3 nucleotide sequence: TGCGCCAGCAGCTTGGATCACAGGGCCTACGGAAACACCATATATTTT. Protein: CASSLDHRAYGNTIYF.

As DNA, the CDR3 is TGTGCCAGCCTCAGCGACAGTGAGCAGTTCTTC. Translation: CASLSDSEQFF. The chain has TRBV7-8 and TRBJ2-1; TRBD1 is a possible D gene (5 bases). Per the germline V gene, CDR1 is SGHVS and CDR2 is FQNEAQ. This CDR3 comprises 11 residues. V dropped 8 bases and J dropped 9 bases, with 11 bases sitting between them.

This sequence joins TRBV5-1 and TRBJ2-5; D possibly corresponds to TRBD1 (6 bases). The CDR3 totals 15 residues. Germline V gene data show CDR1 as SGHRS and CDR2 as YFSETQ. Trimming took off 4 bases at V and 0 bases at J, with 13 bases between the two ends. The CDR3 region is CASSTGTKNQETQYF. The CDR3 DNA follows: TGCGCCAGCAGCACCGGGACAAAGAACCAAGAGACCCAGTACTTC.

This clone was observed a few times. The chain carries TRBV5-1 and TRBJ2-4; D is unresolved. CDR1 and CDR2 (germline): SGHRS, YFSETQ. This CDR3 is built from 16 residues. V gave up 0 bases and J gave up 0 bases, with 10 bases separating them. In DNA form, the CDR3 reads TGCGCCAGCAGCTTGGGTGACTCACTAGCCAAAAACATTCAGTACTTC. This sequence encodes CASSLGDSLAKNIQYF.